Listed below are T cell receptor beta chains from one sample, sequenced in a study of metastatic and nonmetastatic thyroid tumors. MiXCR reprocessed the PCR reads for TCRdb. Of 25,000 to 35,000 clones detected, 20% to 30% appear once; the ten largest clones hold 9.2%. The specimen was blood. These receptors all stem from a female donor with papillary thyroid cancer or a benign thyroid nodule (not recorded which). Some clones in this sample may be carry-over from other donors' samples. Each CDR3 is given with its conserved first and last residue. D genes are given only for firm matches. Clone size is not always given. Where it is, it says once, few, many or a class for expanded clones.

clone_size: many; d_call: NA; j_call: TRBJ1-1; v_call: TRBV12-3/TRBV12-4; cdr3_length: 15; cdr3_aa: CASISRSGVNTEAFF; cdr3_nt: TGTGCCAGCATCTCAAGGTCTGGGGTTAACACTGAAGCTTTCTTT
clone_size: many; d_call: NA; j_call: TRBJ1-2; v_call: TRBV5-4; cdr3_length: 14; cdr3_aa: CASSTYKANYGYTF; cdr3_nt: TGTGCCAGCAGCACATACAAGGCTAACTATGGCTACACCTTC
clone_size: few; d_call: NA; j_call: TRBJ2-1; v_call: TRBV28; cdr3_length: 15; cdr3_aa: CASSLFPGADNEQFF; cdr3_nt: TGTGCCAGCAGTTTATTTCCAGGGGCGGACAATGAGCAGTTCTTC
clone_size: medium-sized; d_call: TRBD2; j_call: TRBJ2-7; v_call: TRBV5-1; cdr3_length: 15; cdr3_aa: CASSLITSESYEQYF; cdr3_nt: TGCGCCAGCAGCTTGATAACTAGCGAGTCCTACGAGCAGTACTTC
clone_size: many; d_call: NA; j_call: TRBJ2-2; v_call: TRBV10-3; cdr3_length: 15; cdr3_aa: CAISEEGWGTGELFF; cdr3_nt: TGTGCCATCAGTGAAGAGGGGTGGGGCACCGGGGAGCTGTTTTTT
clone_size: many; d_call: NA; j_call: TRBJ2-1; v_call: TRBV19; cdr3_length: 11; cdr3_aa: CASSIYNEQFF; cdr3_nt: TGTGCCAGTAGTATCTACAATGAGCAGTTCTTC
clone_size: NA; d_call: NA; j_call: TRBJ2-3; v_call: TRBV4-1; cdr3_length: 17; cdr3_aa: CASSHRYPGVGTDTQYF; cdr3_nt: TGCGCCAGCAGCCATCGTTATCCGGGAGTGGGCACAGATACGCAGTATTTT
clone_size: few; d_call: NA; j_call: TRBJ2-7; v_call: TRBV19; cdr3_length: 17; cdr3_aa: CASSMGPQVALRDEQYF; cdr3_nt: TGTGCCAGTAGTATGGGCCCACAGGTGGCGCTGAGGGACGAGCAGTACTTC
clone_size: NA; d_call: NA; j_call: TRBJ2-7; v_call: TRBV11-2; cdr3_length: 14; cdr3_aa: CASSLDNSPYEQYF; cdr3_nt: TGTGCCAGCAGCTTAGACAACAGCCCCTACGAGCAGTACTTC
clone_size: NA; d_call: TRBD1; j_call: TRBJ2-5; v_call: TRBV6-1; cdr3_length: 15; cdr3_aa: CASSALTGGQETQYF; cdr3_nt: TGTGCCAGCAGTGCCCTGACAGGGGGCCAGGAGACCCAGTACTTC
clone_size: few; d_call: NA; j_call: TRBJ2-2; v_call: TRBV28; cdr3_length: 16; cdr3_aa: CASSLTASVTTGELFF; cdr3_nt: TGTGCCAGCAGTTTAACGGCTAGCGTTACAACCGGGGAGCTGTTTTTT
clone_size: many; d_call: NA; j_call: TRBJ2-6; v_call: TRBV10-2; cdr3_length: 15; cdr3_aa: CASSVGQSGANVLTF; cdr3_nt: TGCGCCAGCAGTGTAGGGCAGTCGGGGGCCAACGTCCTGACTTTC
clone_size: many; d_call: NA; j_call: TRBJ2-7; v_call: TRBV30; cdr3_length: 12; cdr3_aa: CAWRTSSNEQYF; cdr3_nt: TGTGCCTGGAGGACTAGTAGCAACGAGCAGTACTTC
clone_size: NA; d_call: NA; j_call: TRBJ2-4; v_call: TRBV20-1; cdr3_length: 12; cdr3_aa: CSARVKLEDVSF; cdr3_nt: TGCAGTGCTAGAGTTAAACTTGAGGATGTCTCCTTC
clone_size: NA; d_call: TRBD1; j_call: TRBJ2-1; v_call: TRBV20-1; cdr3_length: 14; cdr3_aa: CSARRDRLIDEQFF; cdr3_nt: TGCAGTGCTAGGAGGGACAGGTTGATCGATGAGCAGTTCTTC
clone_size: NA; d_call: NA; j_call: TRBJ2-2; v_call: TRBV18; cdr3_length: 14; cdr3_aa: CASSPVRGPGELFF; cdr3_nt: TGTGCCAGCTCACCAGTCAGAGGGCCCGGGGAGCTGTTTTTT
clone_size: few; d_call: NA; j_call: TRBJ2-7; v_call: TRBV6-1; cdr3_length: 15; cdr3_aa: CASSDLAAGAYEQYF; cdr3_nt: TGTGCCAGCAGTGACCTAGCGGCAGGGGCCTACGAGCAGTACTTC
clone_size: NA; d_call: TRBD1; j_call: TRBJ1-2; v_call: TRBV5-6; cdr3_length: 15; cdr3_aa: CASSGDRVVNYGYTF; cdr3_nt: TGTGCCAGCAGCGGGGACAGGGTGGTGAACTATGGCTACACCTTC
clone_size: many; d_call: NA; j_call: TRBJ2-4; v_call: TRBV11-2; cdr3_length: 15; cdr3_aa: CASSHGGGLGDIQYF; cdr3_nt: TGTGCCAGCAGCCATGGTGGGGGGCTGGGGGACATTCAGTACTTC
clone_size: many; d_call: NA; j_call: TRBJ1-2; v_call: TRBV30; cdr3_length: 13; cdr3_aa: CAWSGGRDYGYAF; cdr3_nt: TGTGCCTGGAGTGGGGGAAGGGACTATGGCTACGCCTTC
clone_size: medium-sized; d_call: NA; j_call: TRBJ1-2; v_call: TRBV6-2/TRBV6-3; cdr3_length: 13; cdr3_aa: CASSYSGVGGYTF; cdr3_nt: TGTGCCAGCAGTTACTCAGGGGTAGGAGGCTACACCTTC
clone_size: many; d_call: TRBD2; j_call: TRBJ2-1; v_call: TRBV5-1; cdr3_length: 15; cdr3_aa: CASSPFAGGNNEQFF; cdr3_nt: TGCGCCAGCAGCCCCTTTGCGGGAGGAAACAATGAGCAGTTCTTC
clone_size: NA; d_call: TRBD2; j_call: TRBJ2-7; v_call: TRBV11-2; cdr3_length: 16; cdr3_aa: CASSPRLAGYGYEQYF; cdr3_nt: TGTGCCAGCAGCCCGCGACTAGCGGGGTATGGGTACGAGCAGTACTTC
clone_size: medium-sized; d_call: NA; j_call: TRBJ2-7; v_call: TRBV6-8; cdr3_length: 8; cdr3_aa: CARGEQYF; cdr3_nt: TGTGCCAGAGGGGAGCAGTACTTC
clone_size: NA; d_call: TRBD1; j_call: TRBJ1-2; v_call: TRBV10-3; cdr3_length: 18; cdr3_aa: CAISEWLEGAMNWIGYTF; cdr3_nt: TGTGCCATCAGTGAGTGGTTGGAGGGGGCGATGAATTGGATTGGCTACACCTTC
clone_size: many; d_call: TRBD2; j_call: TRBJ2-2; v_call: TRBV9; cdr3_length: 14; cdr3_aa: CASGTSGGTGELFF; cdr3_nt: TGTGCCAGCGGGACTAGCGGGGGCACCGGGGAGCTGTTTTTT
clone_size: few; d_call: TRBD2; j_call: TRBJ2-2; v_call: TRBV3-1; cdr3_length: 18; cdr3_aa: CASSPRREGLANTGELFF; cdr3_nt: TGTGCCAGCAGCCCCCGGCGGGAGGGCCTCGCGAACACCGGGGAGCTGTTTTTT
clone_size: NA; d_call: TRBD2; j_call: TRBJ2-3; v_call: TRBV5-6; cdr3_length: 14; cdr3_aa: CASKRSGRADTQYF; cdr3_nt: TGTGCCAGCAAAAGAAGCGGGAGAGCAGATACGCAGTATTTT
clone_size: many; d_call: NA; j_call: TRBJ1-5; v_call: TRBV7-9; cdr3_length: 16; cdr3_aa: CASSLEGDGSNQPQHF; cdr3_nt: TGTGCCAGCAGCTTAGAAGGGGACGGAAGCAATCAGCCCCAGCATTTT
clone_size: NA; d_call: TRBD2; j_call: TRBJ2-1; v_call: TRBV19; cdr3_length: 17; cdr3_aa: CASSDKRLAGSYNEQFF; cdr3_nt: TGTGCCAGTAGTGATAAAAGACTAGCGGGATCCTACAATGAGCAGTTCTTC
clone_size: many; d_call: NA; j_call: TRBJ1-5; v_call: TRBV6-2/TRBV6-3; cdr3_length: 13; cdr3_aa: CASSVDTVQPQHF; cdr3_nt: TGTGCCAGCAGTGTCGACACTGTGCAGCCCCAGCATTTT
clone_size: many; d_call: TRBD1; j_call: TRBJ1-2; v_call: TRBV4-3; cdr3_length: 13; cdr3_aa: CASSQGTGGGYTF; cdr3_nt: TGCGCCAGCAGCCAAGGGACAGGGGGCGGCTACACCTTC
clone_size: many; d_call: NA; j_call: TRBJ1-5; v_call: TRBV28; cdr3_length: 13; cdr3_aa: CAIQGYSNQPQHF; cdr3_nt: TGTGCCATCCAGGGCTATAGCAATCAGCCCCAGCATTTT
clone_size: many; d_call: NA; j_call: TRBJ1-1; v_call: TRBV6-5; cdr3_length: 14; cdr3_aa: CASSYTGENTEAFF; cdr3_nt: TGTGCCAGCAGTTACACCGGCGAGAACACTGAAGCTTTCTTT
clone_size: once; d_call: TRBD1; j_call: TRBJ2-2; v_call: TRBV4-3; cdr3_length: 16; cdr3_aa: CASSRWTGENTGELFF; cdr3_nt: TGCGCCAGCAGCCGGTGGACAGGGGAAAACACCGGGGAGCTGTTTTTT